These 15 T cell receptor beta chains were all obtained from the same sample, sequenced in a study of cytomegalovirus exposure and HLA in healthy donors. A multiplex PCR was run with 60 Vbeta primers and 13 Jbeta primers. Sequencing used immunoSEQ multiplex PCR; TCRdb keeps in-frame clones, though not all of them. The sample lists hundreds of thousands of clones, 70% to 85% occurring once. Sequencing was carried out using PBMCs. The receptors stem from a woman in her thirties or forties in good health and CMV-seronegative.

V gene TRBV30 combines with J gene TRBJ1-1, with D possibly TRBD1 on 6 matching bases. The V gene's germline CDR1 is GTSNPN and CDR2 SVGIG (reference sequence). The CDR3 is 14 residues long. V gave up 3 bases and J gave up 1 base, with 12 bases separating them. CDR3 sequence reads: CAWREKGGNTEAFF. The CDR3, as DNA: TGTGCCTGGAGGGAGAAAGGGGGGAACACTGAAGCTTTCTTT.

V and J are TRBV16 and TRBJ2-2; unclear D gene. Germline CDR1 reads KGHSY; CDR2 reads FQNENV. CDR3 size: 15 residues. Trimming pared 0 bases from V and 0 bases from J, leaving 5 bases between. CDR3 nucleotides: TGTGCCAGCAGCCAATCGGCAGCGAACACCGGGGAGCTGTTTTTT. It translates to CASSQSAANTGELFF.

V and J are TRBV6-1 and TRBJ2-3; TRBD1 matches at 8 bases. V was clipped by 6 bases and J by 6 bases; unmatched bases: 11. The length of the CDR3 is 15 residues. Germline lookup yields CDR1 MNHNS and CDR2 SASEGT. CDR3 amino acids: CASRSGTGEGDTQYF. DNA for the CDR3: TGTGCCAGCAGGTCCGGGACAGGTGAGGGGGATACGCAGTATTTT.

The chain recombines TRBV9 with TRBJ1-2, with TRBD1 as a possible D gene (5 bases). V lost 3 bases and J 6 bases, leaving 21 bases between the germline ends. The CDR3 runs to 16 residues. CDR1 is SGDLS and CDR2 is YYNGEE in the germline V gene. In nucleotides, the CDR3 is TGTGCCAGCAGCGCGTGGACATTCGACAACGGTAATGGCTACACCTTC. It translates to CASSAWTFDNGNGYTF.

The genes are TRBV10-1 and TRBJ1-1, with D maybe TRBD1 (6 bases). V lost 3 bases and J lost 8, with 13 bases in between. In germline, CDR1 is WNHNN, CDR2 SYGVQD (reference sequence). The CDR3 extends over 13 amino acids. The CDR3 bases are TGCGCCAGCAGTGATTTTTGGACAGACGAAGCTTTCTTT. This codes for CASSDFWTDEAFF.

The chain has TRBV27 and TRBJ2-7; perhaps TRBD1 as D (6 bases). This CDR3 comprises 15 residues. Germline V gives CDR1 MNHEY, CDR2 SMNVEV (reference sequence). V gave up 5 bases and J gave up 7 bases, with 21 bases separating them. The CDR3 region is CASSPLQGHVEEQYF. As DNA, the CDR3 is TGTGCCAGCAGTCCTCTACAGGGACACGTTGAGGAGCAGTACTTC.

The genes are TRBV4-2 and TRBJ2-7, with 7 bases that match TRBD1. The CDR3 totals 16 residues. Germline V lookup: CDR1 LGHNA, CDR2 YNFKEQ. V was clipped by 1 base and J by 3 bases; unmatched bases: 9. The CDR3 is CASSQGLTGQYYEQYF. As DNA, the CDR3 is TGTGCCAGCAGCCAAGGACTCACGGGACAGTACTACGAGCAGTACTTC.

This rearrangement joins TRBV6-5 to TRBJ1-2; TRBD1 matches 9 bases. This CDR3 is built from 16 residues. Looked up from germline, CDR1 is MNHEY and CDR2 is SVGAGI. Losses at the gene ends were 3 bases for V and 4 bases for J; bases not matched to a gene: 9. This chain's CDR3 is CASSYNTGGSTYGYTF. CDR3 in DNA: TGTGCCAGCAGTTATAATACAGGGGGCTCCACCTATGGCTACACCTTC.

This clone was seen a handful of times. The chain couples TRBV6-5 to TRBJ2-5; D gene uncertain. This CDR3 region has 13 residues. The germline CDR1 and CDR2 sequences are MNHEY and SVGAGI. V lost 5 bases, J lost 5 bases, and 12 bases lay in between. CDR3 coding DNA: TGTGCCAGCAGTACCAACCCTGAGGAGACCCAGTACTTC. As protein: CASSTNPEETQYF.

The chain joins TRBV12-2 to TRBJ2-5; the table's TRBD2 call for D was not verified on the DNA. TRBV12-2 is classified as a pseudogene. The CDR3 is 16 residues long. Written as DNA, the CDR3 is TGTGCAAGTCGCTTATCACAAGCGGGGGCTGGAGAGACCCAGTACTTC. This sequence encodes CASRLSQAGAGETQYF.

J is TRBJ2-7 and V is TRBV27; 10 bases align to TRBD1. V dropped 2 bases and J dropped 2; count of bases not matched to a gene: 3. CDR1 and CDR2 from the germline V gene are MNHEY and SMNVEV (reference sequence). The CDR3 loop spans 15 amino acids. The DNA for the CDR3 is TGTGCCAGCAGTTTACGGGACAGGGGTCCCTACGAGCAGTACTTC. Translating it yields CASSLRDRGPYEQYF.

The chain couples TRBV5-1 to TRBJ1-1; 8 bases agree with TRBD1. J lost 2 bases, V lost 4 bases, and 7 bases had no gene match. Germline CDR1 SGHRS, CDR2 YFSETQ. This CDR3 has 15 amino acids. CDR3 coding DNA: TGCGCCAGCAGCATCAGGGGGCCCTCAAACACTGAAGCTTTCTTT. Amino acid sequence: CASSIRGPSNTEAFF.

The chain recombines TRBV5-1 with TRBJ2-7, with 13 positions matching TRBD2. Germline lookup yields CDR1 SGHRS and CDR2 YFSETQ. V was clipped by 4 bases and J by 4 bases; unmatched bases: 8. This CDR3 spans 16 amino acids. CDR3 nucleotide sequence: TGCGCCAGCAGCCCCATTACTAGCGGGGGGGGATACGAGCAGTACTTC. This encodes CASSPITSGGGYEQYF.

V and J are TRBV27 and TRBJ2-7, with 8 bases that match TRBD1. Per the germline V gene, CDR1 is MNHEY and CDR2 is SMNVEV (reference sequence). The CDR3 sequence is 14 residues long. V lost 2 bases to trimming and J lost 7 bases; unmatched junction nucleotides: 7. CDR3 coding DNA: TGTGCCAGCAGTTTACAGGGGGCCCGTGGGGAGCAGTACTTC. This encodes CASSLQGARGEQYF.

The CDR3 region is CASRGGEFYNEQFF. The CDR3 DNA reads TGTGCCAGCAGGGGGGGGGAGTTCTACAATGAGCAGTTCTTC. The chain employs TRBV2 and TRBJ2-1; 7 nucleotides agree with TRBD2. V lost 6 bases to trimming and J lost 3 bases; unmatched junction nucleotides: 5. The CDR3 consists of 14 residues. Germline CDR1 and CDR2: SNHLY and FYNNEI.